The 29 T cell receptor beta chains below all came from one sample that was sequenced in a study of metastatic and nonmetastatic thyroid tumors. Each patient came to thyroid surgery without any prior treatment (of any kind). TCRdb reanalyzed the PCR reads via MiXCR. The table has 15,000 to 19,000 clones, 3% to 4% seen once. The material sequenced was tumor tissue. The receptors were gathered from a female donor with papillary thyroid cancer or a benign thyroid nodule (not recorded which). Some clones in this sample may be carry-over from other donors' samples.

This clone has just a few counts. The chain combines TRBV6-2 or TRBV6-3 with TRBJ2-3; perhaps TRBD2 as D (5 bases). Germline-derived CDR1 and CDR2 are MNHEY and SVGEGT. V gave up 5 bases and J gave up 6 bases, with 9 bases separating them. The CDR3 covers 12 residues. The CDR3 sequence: CASSARGDTQYF. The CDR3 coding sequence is TGTGCCAGCAGTGCCAGAGGGGATACGCAGTATTTT.

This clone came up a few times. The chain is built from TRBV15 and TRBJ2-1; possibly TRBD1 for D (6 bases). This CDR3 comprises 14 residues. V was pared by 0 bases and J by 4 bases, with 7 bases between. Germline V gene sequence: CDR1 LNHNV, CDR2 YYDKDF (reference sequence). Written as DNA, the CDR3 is TGTGCCACCAGCAGAGATCAGGGGTACAATGAGCAGTTCTTC. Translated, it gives CATSRDQGYNEQFF.

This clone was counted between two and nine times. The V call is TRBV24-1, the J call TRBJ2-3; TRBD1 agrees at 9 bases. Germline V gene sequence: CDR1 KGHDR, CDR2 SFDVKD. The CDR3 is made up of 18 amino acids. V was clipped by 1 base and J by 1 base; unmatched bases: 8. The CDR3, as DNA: TGTGCCACCAGTGATTTCGTTCCGGGACAGGGAGGCACAGATACGCAGTATTTT. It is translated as CATSDFVPGQGGTDTQYF.

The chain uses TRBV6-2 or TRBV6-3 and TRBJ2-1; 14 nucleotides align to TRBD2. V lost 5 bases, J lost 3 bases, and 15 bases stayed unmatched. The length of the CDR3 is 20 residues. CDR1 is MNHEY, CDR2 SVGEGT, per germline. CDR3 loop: CASSHYPGLAGDPNYNEQFF. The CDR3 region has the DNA TGTGCCAGCAGTCACTACCCGGGACTAGCGGGAGACCCCAACTACAATGAGCAGTTCTTC.

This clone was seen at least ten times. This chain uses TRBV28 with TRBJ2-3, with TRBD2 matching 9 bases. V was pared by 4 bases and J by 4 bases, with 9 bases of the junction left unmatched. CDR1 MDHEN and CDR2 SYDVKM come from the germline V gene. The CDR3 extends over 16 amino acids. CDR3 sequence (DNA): TGTGCCAGCAGTTCGATAGCGGGAGAGGATGCAGATACGCAGTATTTT. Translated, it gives CASSSIAGEDADTQYF.

DNA of the CDR3: TGTGCCAGCAGTCCGGCGGGACAGTCCTACGAGCAGTACTTC. Protein sequence: CASSPAGQSYEQYF. The J gene is TRBJ2-7, the V gene TRBV28; a possible D gene is TRBD1 (7 bases). The CDR3 has 14 amino acids. V was trimmed by 5 bases and J by 1 base, leaving 12 bases between them. In germline, CDR1 is MDHEN, CDR2 SYDVKM.

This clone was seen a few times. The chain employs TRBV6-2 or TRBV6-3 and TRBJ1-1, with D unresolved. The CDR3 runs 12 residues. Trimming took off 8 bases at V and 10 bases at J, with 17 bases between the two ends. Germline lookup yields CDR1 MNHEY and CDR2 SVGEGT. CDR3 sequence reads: CASCVSGFRAFF. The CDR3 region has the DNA TGTGCCAGCTGCGTGTCCGGGTTCCGAGCTTTCTTT.

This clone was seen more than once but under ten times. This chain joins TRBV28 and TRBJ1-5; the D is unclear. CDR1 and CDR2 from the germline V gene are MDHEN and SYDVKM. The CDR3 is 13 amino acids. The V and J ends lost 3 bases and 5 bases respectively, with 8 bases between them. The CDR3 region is CASSLVGYQPQHF. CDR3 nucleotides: TGTGCCAGCAGTTTGGTGGGATATCAGCCCCAGCATTTT.

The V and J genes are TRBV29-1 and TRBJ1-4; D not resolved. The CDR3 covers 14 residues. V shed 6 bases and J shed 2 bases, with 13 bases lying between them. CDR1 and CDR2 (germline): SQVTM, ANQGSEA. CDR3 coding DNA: TGCAGCGTGAGGGCGGGAGGCACTAATGAAAAACTGTTTTTT. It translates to CSVRAGGTNEKLFF. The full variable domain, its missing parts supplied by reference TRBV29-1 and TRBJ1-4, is SAVISQKPSRDICQRGTSLTIQCQVDSQVTMMFWYRQQPGQSLTLIATANQGSEATYESGFVIDKFPISRPNLTFSTLTVSNMSPEDSSIYLCSVRAGGTNEKLFFGSGTQLSVL.

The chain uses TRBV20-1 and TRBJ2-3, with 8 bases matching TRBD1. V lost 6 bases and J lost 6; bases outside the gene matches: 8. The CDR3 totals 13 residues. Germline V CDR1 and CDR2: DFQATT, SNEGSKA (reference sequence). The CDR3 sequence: CSAHFDRGDTQYF. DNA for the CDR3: TGCAGTGCACATTTCGACAGGGGTGATACGCAGTATTTT.

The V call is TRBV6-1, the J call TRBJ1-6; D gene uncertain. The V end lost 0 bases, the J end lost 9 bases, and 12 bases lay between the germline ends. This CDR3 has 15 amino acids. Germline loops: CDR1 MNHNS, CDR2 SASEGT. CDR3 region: CASSEAKWASSPLHF. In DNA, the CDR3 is TGTGCCAGCAGTGAAGCGAAGTGGGCAAGTTCACCCCTCCACTTT.

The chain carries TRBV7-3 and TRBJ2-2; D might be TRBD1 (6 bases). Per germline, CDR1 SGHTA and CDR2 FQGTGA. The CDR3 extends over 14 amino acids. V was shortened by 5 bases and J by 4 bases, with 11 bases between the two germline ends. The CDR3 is CASSLQGSTGELFF. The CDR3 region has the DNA TGTGCCAGCAGCCTACAGGGAAGCACCGGGGAGCTGTTTTTT.

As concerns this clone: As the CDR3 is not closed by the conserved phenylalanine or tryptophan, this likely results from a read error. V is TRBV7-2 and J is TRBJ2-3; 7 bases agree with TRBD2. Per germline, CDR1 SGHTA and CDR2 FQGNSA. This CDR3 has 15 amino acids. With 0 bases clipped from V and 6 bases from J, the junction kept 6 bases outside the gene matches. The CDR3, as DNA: TGTGCCAGCAGCTTAGCTCTCGGGAGGAGTGATACGCAGTATTCT. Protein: CASSLALGRSDTQYS.

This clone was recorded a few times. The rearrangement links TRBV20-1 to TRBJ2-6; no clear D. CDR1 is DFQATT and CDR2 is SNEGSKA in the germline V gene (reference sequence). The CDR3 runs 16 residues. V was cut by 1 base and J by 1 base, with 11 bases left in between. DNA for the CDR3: TGCAGTGCTAGAGCCAGGTTTTCGTCTGGGGCCAACGTCCTGACTTTC. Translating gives CSARARFSSGANVLTF.

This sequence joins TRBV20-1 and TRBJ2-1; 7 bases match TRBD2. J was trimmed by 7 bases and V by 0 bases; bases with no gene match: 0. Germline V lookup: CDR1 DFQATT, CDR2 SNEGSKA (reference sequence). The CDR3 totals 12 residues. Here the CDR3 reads CSARERENEQFF. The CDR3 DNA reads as TGCAGTGCTAGAGAGCGGGAGAATGAGCAGTTCTTC.

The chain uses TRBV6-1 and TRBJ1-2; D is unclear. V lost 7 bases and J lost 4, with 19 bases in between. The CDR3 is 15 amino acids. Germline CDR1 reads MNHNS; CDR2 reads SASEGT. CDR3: CASTETWDISYGYTF. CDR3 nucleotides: TGTGCCAGCACTGAGACCTGGGATATCAGCTATGGCTACACCTTC.

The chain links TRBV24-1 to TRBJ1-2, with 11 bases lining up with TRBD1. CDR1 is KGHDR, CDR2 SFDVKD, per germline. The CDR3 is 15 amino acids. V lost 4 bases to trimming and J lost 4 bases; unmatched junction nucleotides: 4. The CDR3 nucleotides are TGTGCCACCAGTGAAGGGGGACAGGGGGGCTATGGCTACACCTTC. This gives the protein CATSEGGQGGYGYTF.

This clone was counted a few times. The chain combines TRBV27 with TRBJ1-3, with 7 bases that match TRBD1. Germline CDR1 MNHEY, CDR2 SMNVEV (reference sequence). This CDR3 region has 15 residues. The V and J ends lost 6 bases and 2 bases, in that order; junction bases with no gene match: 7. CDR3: CASRQTGLPGNTIYF. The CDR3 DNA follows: TGTGCCAGCAGACAGACAGGGCTGCCTGGAAACACCATATATTTT.

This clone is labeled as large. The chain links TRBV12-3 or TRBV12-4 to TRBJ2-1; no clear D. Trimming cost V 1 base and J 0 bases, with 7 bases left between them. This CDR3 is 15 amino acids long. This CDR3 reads CASSLGSSSYNEQFF. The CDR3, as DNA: TGTGCCAGCAGTTTAGGGTCGAGCTCCTACAATGAGCAGTTCTTC.

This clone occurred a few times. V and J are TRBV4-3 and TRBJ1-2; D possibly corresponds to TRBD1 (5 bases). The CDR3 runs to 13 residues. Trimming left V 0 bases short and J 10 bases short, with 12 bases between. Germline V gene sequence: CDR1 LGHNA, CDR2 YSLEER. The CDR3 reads CASSQDRQPPYTF. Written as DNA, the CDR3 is TGCGCCAGCAGCCAAGACCGACAGCCTCCCTACACCTTC.

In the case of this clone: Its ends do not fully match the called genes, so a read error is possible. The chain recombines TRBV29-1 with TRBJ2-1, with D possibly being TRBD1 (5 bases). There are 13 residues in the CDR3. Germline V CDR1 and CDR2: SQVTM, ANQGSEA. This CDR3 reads CSVEKQDDNVQFF. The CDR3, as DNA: TGCAGCGTTGAAAAACAGGACGACAATGTGCAGTTCTTC.

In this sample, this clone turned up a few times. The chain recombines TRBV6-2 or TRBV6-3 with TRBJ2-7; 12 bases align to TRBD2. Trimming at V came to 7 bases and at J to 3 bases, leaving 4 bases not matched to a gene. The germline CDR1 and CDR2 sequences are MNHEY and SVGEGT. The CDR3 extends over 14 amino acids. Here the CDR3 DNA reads TGTGCCAGCATCCAGGGACTAGCGGGCTACGAGCAGTACTTC. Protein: CASIQGLAGYEQYF.

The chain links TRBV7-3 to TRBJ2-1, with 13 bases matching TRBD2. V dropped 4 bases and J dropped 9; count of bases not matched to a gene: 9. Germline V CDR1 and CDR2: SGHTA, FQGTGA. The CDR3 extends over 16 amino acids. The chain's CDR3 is CASSSGLAGALGEQFF. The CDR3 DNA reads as TGTGCCAGCAGCTCCGGACTAGCGGGGGCCCTTGGTGAGCAGTTCTTC.

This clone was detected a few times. The chain's CDR3 is CASSIGRAYEQYF. DNA for the CDR3: TGTGCCAGTAGTATAGGCAGAGCCTACGAGCAGTACTTC. The chain carries TRBV19 and TRBJ2-7; D is unclear. Per germline, CDR1 LNHDA and CDR2 SQIVND (reference sequence). Trimming took 1 base from V and 2 from J, leaving 6 bases between them. The length of the CDR3 is 13 residues.

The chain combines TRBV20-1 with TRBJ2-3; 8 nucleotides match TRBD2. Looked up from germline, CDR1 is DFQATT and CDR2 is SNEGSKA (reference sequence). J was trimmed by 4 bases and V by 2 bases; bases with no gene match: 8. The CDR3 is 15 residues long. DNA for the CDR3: TGCAGTGCTAGATGGGCGGGAGGAGAGGCAGATACGCAGTATTTT. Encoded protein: CSARWAGGEADTQYF.

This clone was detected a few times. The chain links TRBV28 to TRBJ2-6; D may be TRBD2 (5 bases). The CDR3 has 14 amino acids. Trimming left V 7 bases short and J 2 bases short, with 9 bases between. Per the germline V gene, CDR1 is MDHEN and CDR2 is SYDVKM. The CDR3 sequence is CASTLGAGANVLTF. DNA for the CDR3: TGTGCCAGCACCCTGGGAGCTGGGGCCAACGTCCTGACTTTC.

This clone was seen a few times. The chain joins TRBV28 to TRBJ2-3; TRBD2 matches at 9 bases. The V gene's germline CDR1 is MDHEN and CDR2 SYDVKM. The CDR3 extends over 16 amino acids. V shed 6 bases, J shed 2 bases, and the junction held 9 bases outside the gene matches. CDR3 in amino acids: CASRRGRALSTDTQYF. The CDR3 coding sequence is TGTGCCAGCAGACGCGGGAGGGCCCTCTCCACAGATACGCAGTATTTT.

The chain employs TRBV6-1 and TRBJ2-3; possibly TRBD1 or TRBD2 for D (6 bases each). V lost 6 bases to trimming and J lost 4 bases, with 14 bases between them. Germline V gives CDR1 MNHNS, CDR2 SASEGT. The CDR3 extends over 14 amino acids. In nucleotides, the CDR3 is TGTGCCAGCAGCTTGGACGGGGGCGCAGATACGCAGTATTTT. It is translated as CASSLDGGADTQYF.

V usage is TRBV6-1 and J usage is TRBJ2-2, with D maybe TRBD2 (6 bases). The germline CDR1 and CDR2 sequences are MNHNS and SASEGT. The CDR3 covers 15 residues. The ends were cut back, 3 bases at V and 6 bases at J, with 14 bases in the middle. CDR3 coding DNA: TGTGCCAGCAGTGAGTCTGGGGGAGGATCCGGGGAGCTGTTTTTT. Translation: CASSESGGGSGELFF.